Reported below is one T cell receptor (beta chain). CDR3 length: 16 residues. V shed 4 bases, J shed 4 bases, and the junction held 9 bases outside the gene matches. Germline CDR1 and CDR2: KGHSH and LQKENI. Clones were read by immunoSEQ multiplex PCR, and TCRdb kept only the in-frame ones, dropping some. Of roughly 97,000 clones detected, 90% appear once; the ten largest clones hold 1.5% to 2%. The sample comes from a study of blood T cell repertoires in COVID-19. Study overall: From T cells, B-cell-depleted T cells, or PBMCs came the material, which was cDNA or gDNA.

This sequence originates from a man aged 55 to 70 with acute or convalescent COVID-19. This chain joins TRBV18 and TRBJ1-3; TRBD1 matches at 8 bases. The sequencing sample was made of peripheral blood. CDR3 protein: CASSLNQGAVGNTIYF. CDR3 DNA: TGTGCCAGCTCACTCAATCAGGGGGCTGTCGGAAACACCATATATTTT.